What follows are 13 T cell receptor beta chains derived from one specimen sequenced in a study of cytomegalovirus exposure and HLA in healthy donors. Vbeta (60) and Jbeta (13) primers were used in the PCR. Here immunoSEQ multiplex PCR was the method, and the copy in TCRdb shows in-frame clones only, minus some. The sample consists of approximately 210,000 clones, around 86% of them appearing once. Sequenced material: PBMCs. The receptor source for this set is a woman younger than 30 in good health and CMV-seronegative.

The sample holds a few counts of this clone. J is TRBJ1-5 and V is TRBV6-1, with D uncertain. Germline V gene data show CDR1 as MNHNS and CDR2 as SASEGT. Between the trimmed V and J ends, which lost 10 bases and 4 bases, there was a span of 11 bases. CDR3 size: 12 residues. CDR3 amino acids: CATRGWNQPQHF. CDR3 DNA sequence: TGTGCCACCCGGGGATGGAATCAGCCCCAGCATTTT.

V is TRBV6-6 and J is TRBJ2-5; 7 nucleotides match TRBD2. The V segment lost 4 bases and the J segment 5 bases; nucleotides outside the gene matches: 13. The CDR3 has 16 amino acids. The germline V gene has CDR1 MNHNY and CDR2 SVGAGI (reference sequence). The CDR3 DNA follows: TGTGCCAGCAGTTCCGGCGGCGGGGGACCTTTGGAGACCCAGTACTTC. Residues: CASSSGGGGPLETQYF.

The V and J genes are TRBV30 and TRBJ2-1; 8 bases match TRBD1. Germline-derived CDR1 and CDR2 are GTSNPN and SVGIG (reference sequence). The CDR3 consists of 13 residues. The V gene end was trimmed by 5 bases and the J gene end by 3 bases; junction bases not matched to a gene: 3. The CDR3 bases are TGTGCCTGGCGGGGACAGGACTACAATGAGCAGTTCTTC. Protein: CAWRGQDYNEQFF.

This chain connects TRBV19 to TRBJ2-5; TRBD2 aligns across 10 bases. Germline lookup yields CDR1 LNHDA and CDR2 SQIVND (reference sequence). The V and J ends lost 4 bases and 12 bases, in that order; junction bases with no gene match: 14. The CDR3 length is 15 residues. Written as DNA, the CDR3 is TGTGCCAGTAGTACCCACCAGCCTAGCGGGGGATCCAAGTACTTC. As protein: CASSTHQPSGGSKYF.

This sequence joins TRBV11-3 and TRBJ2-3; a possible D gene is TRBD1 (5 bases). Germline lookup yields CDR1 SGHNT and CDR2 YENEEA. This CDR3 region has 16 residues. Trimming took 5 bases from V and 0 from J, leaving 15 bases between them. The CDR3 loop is CASSRNRFQSTDTQYF. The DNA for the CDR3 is TGTGCCAGCAGCCGAAACAGGTTCCAGAGCACAGATACGCAGTATTTT.

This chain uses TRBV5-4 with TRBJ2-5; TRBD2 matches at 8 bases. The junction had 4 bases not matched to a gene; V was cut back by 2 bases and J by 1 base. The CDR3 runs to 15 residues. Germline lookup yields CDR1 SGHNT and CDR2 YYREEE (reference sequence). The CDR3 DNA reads TGTGCCAGCAGCTTAGGCGGGGGGACCCAAGAGACCCAGTACTTC. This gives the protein CASSLGGGTQETQYF.

In DNA, the CDR3 is TGTGCCTGGAGTAGATGGGGCCGCGGGGAGCTGTTTTTT. Protein product: CAWSRWGRGELFF. This rearrangement joins TRBV30 to TRBJ2-2, with D possibly being TRBD1 (5 bases). Germline-derived CDR1 and CDR2 are GTSNPN and SVGIG (reference sequence). Trimming pared 2 bases from V and 7 bases from J, leaving 11 bases between. The CDR3 covers 13 residues.

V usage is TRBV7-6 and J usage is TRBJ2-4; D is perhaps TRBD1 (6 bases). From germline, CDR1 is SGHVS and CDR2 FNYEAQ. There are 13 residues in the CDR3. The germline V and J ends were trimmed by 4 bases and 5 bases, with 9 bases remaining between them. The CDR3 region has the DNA TGTGCCAGCAGCTCTGGGGGCGAAAACATTCAGTACTTC. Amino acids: CASSSGGENIQYF.

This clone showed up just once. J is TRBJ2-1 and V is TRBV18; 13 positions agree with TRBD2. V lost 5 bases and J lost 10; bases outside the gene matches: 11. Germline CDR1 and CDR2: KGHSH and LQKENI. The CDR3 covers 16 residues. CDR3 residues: CASSVRLAGGPREQFF. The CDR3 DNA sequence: TGTGCCAGCTCAGTTCGACTAGCGGGAGGTCCTAGAGAGCAGTTCTTC.

CDR3 residues: CASSPPSGGTPSTDTQYF. The CDR3 DNA reads TGTGCCAGCTCACCACCTAGCGGGGGAACTCCTAGCACAGATACGCAGTATTTT. The V gene is TRBV18, the J gene TRBJ2-3; 9 positions match TRBD2. V lost 0 bases to trimming and J lost 0 bases; unmatched junction nucleotides: 7. The CDR3 extends over 18 amino acids. Germline lookup yields CDR1 KGHSH and CDR2 LQKENI.

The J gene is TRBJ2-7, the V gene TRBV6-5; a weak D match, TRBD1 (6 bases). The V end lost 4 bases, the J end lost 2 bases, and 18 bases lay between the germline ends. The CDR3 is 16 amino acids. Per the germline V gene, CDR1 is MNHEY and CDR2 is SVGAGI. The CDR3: CASSFSGQGTPYEQYF. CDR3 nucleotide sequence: TGTGCCAGCAGTTTCTCAGGGCAGGGGACGCCCTACGAGCAGTACTTC.

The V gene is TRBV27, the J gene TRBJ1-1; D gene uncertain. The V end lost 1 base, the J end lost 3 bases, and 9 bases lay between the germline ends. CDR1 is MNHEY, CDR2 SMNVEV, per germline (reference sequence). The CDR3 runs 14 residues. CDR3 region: CASSLLGRDTEAFF. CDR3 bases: TGTGCCAGCAGTTTATTGGGCCGAGACACTGAAGCTTTCTTT.

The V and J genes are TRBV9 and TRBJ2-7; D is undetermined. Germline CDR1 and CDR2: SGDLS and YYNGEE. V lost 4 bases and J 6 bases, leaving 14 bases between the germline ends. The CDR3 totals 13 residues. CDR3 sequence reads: CASSLSEVGEQYF. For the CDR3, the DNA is TGTGCCAGCAGCCTGTCTGAGGTAGGCGAGCAGTACTTC.